This T cell receptor beta chain comes out of a study of cytomegalovirus exposure and HLA in healthy donors. The overall study: T cells numbering around 190 million yielded more than 100 million unique TCR beta sequences in an earlier analysis.

Study-wide findings and caveats: It is likely that the observed cluster of highly shared sequence variants was a sequencing artifact.

Concerning this clone itself: Its antigen remains unknown.

PCR amplification relied on 60 Vbeta primers (plus 13 Jbeta primers). TCRdb keeps only in-frame clones here, not all; method: immunoSEQ multiplex PCR. The top ten hold roughly 11% of the sample, which has 70,000 or so clones, about 74% seen once. The CDR3 extends over 14 amino acids. V lost 4 bases to trimming and J lost 3 bases, with 13 bases between them. Germline V gene sequence: CDR1 SGDLS, CDR2 YYNGEE. The specimen was PBMCs. The clonotype was recovered from a woman aged 60-75 years in good health and CMV-seropositive. V is TRBV9 and J is TRBJ1-1; D perhaps matches TRBD1 (5 bases). Here the CDR3 reads CASSPQGGYTEAFF. Here the CDR3 DNA reads TGTGCCAGCAGCCCCCAGGGTGGATACACTGAAGCTTTCTTT.